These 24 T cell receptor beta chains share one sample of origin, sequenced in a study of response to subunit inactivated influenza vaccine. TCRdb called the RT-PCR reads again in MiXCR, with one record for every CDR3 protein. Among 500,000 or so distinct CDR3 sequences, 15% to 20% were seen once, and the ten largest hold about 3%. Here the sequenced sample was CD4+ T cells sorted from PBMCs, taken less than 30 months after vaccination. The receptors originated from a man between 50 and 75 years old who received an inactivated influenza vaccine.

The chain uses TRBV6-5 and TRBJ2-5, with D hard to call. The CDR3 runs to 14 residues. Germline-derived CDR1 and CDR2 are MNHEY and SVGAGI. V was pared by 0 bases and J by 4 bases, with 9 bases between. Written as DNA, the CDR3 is TGTGCCAGCAGTTACTCGATGGGTCCAGAGACCCAGTACTTC. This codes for CASSYSMGPETQYF.

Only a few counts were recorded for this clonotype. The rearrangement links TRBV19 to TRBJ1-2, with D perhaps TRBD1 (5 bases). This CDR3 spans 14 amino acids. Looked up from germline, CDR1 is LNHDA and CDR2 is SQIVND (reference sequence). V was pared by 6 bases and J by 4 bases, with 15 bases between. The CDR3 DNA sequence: TGTGCCAGTAGACTCACTAGGGGTTCCTATGGCTACACCTTC. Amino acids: CASRLTRGSYGYTF.

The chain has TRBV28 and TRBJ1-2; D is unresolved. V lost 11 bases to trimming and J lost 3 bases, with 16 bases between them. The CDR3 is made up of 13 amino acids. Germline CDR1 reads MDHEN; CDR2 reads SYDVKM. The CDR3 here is CAAAPRVYYGYTF. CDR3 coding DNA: TGTGCCGCCGCCCCGAGGGTATACTATGGCTACACCTTC.

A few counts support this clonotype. DNA for the CDR3: TGTGCCAGCAGCTTTGGGTTAGGGTCCTCCTTTCTTGAAGCTTTCTTT. Its translation is CASSFGLGSSFLEAFF. This chain joins TRBV7-2 and TRBJ1-1; D is undetermined. CDR3 length: 16 amino acids. V was cut by 3 bases and J by 7 bases, with 21 bases left in between. CDR1 is SGHTA, CDR2 FQGNSA, per germline.

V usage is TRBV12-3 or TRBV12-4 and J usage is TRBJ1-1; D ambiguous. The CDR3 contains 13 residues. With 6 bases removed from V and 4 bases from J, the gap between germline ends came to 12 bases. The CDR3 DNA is TGTGCCAGCAGCCCGAGGGCCGCCACTGAAGCTTTCTTT. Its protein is CASSPRAATEAFF.

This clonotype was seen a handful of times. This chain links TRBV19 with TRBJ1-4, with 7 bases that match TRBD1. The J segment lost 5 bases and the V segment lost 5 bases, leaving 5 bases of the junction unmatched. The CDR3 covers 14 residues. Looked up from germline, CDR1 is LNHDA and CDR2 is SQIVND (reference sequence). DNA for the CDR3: TGTGCCAGTAGTCCCCCGGGACAGAATGAAAAACTGTTTTTT. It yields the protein CASSPPGQNEKLFF.

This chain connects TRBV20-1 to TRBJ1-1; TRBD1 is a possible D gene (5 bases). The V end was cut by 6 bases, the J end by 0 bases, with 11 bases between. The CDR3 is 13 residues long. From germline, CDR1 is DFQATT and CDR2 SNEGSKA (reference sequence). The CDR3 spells CSARDPMNTEAFF. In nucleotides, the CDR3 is TGCAGTGCCAGGGACCCCATGAACACTGAAGCTTTCTTT.

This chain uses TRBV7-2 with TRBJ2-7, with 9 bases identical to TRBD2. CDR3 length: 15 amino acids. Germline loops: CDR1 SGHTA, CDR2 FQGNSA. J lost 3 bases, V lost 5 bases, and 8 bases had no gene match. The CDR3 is CASSQAAGGNYEQYF. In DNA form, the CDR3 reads TGTGCCAGCAGCCAAGCAGCGGGGGGCAACTACGAGCAGTACTTC.

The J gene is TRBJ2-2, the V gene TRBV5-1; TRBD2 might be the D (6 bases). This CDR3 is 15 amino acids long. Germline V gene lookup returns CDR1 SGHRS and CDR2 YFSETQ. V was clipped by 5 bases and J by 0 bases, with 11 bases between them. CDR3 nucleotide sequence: TGCGCCAGCAGGGCGGCGGGGACGAACACCGGGGAGCTGTTTTTT. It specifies CASRAAGTNTGELFF.

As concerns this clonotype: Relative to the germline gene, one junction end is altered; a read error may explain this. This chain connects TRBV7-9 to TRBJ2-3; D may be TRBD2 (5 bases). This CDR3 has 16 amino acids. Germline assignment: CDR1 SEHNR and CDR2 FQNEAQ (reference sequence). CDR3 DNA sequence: TGTGCCAGCAGCTTAGGTGCGACGGGAAGCACAGATGCGCAGTATTTT. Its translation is CASSLGATGSTDAQYF.

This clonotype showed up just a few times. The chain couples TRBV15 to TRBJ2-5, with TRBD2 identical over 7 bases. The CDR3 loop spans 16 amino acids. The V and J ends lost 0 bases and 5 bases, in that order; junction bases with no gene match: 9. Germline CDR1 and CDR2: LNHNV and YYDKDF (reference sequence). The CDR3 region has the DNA TGTGCCACCAGCAGAGATCGGGCGGGAGATGGGGAGACCCAGTACTTC. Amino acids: CATSRDRAGDGETQYF.

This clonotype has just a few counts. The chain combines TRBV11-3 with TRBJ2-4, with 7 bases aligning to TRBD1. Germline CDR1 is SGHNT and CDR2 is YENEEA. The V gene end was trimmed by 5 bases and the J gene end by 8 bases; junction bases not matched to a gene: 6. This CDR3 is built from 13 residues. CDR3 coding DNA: TGTGCCAGCAGCCGACAGGGTTCGGACATTCAGTACTTC. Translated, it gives CASSRQGSDIQYF.

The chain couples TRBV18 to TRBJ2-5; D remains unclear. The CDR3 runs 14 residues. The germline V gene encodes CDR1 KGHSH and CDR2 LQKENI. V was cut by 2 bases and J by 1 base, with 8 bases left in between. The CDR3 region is CASSPGSSQETQYF. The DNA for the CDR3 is TGTGCCAGCTCACCAGGCTCTAGCCAAGAGACCCAGTACTTC. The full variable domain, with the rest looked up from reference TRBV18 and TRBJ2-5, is NAGVMQNPRHLVRRRGQEARLRCSPMKGHSHVYWYRQLPEEGLKFMVYLQKENIIDESGMPKERFSAEFPKEGPSILRIQQVVRGDSAAYFCASSPGSSQETQYFGPGTRLLVL.

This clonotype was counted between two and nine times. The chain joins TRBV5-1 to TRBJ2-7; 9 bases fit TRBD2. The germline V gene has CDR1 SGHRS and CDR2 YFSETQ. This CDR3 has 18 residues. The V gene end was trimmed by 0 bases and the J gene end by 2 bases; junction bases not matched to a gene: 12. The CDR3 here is CASSLVPAGGALPYEQYF. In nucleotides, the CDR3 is TGCGCCAGCAGCTTGGTTCCAGCGGGAGGCGCCCTCCCCTACGAGCAGTACTTC.

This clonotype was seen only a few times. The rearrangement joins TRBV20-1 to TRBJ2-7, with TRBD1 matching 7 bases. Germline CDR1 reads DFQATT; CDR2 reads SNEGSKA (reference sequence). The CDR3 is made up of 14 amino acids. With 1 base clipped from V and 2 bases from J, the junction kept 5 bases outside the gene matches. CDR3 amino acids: CSARVDRVAYEQYF. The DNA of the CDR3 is TGCAGTGCTAGAGTTGACAGGGTGGCCTACGAGCAGTACTTC.

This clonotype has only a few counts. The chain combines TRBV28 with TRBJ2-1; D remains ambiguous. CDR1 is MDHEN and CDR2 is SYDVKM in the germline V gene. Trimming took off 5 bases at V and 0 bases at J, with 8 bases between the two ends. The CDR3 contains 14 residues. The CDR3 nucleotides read TGTGCCAGCAGTGTTTTCAGCTCCTACAATGAGCAGTTCTTC. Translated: CASSVFSSYNEQFF.

As DNA, the CDR3 is TGCGCCAGCAGCCAACCTACTAGCGGGGGAAGAGATGAGCAGTTCTTC. Amino acid sequence: CASSQPTSGGRDEQFF. V usage is TRBV4-1 and J usage is TRBJ2-1, with 11 bases aligning to TRBD2. Trimming cost V 2 bases and J 8 bases; bases outside gene matches: 8. There are 16 residues in the CDR3. Germline V CDR1 and CDR2: MGHRA, YSYEKL.

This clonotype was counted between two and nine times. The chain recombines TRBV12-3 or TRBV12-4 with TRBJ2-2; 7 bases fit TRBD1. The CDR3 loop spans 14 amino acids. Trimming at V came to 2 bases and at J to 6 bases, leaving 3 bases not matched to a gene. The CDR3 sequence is CASSLTGQAGELFF. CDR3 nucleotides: TGTGCCAGCAGTTTAACCGGACAGGCCGGGGAGCTGTTTTTT.

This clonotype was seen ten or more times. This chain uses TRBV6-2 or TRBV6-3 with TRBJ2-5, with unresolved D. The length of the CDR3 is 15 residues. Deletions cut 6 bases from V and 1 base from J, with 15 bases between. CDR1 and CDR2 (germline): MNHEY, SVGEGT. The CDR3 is CASRRRIRPQETQYF. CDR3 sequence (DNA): TGTGCCAGCAGAAGAAGGATACGGCCCCAAGAGACCCAGTACTTC.

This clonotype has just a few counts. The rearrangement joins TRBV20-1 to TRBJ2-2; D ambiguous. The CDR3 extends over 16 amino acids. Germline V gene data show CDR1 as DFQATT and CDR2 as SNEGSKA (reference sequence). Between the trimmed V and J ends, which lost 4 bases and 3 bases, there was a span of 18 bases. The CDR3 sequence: CSAKKSRLVHTGELFF. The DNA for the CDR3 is TGCAGTGCTAAGAAGTCGAGACTTGTCCACACCGGGGAGCTGTTTTTT.

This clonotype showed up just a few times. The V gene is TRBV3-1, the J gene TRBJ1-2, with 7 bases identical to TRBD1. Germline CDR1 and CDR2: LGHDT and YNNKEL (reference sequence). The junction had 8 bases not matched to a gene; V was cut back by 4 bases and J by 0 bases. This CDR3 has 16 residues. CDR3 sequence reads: CASSRRGTASNYGYTF. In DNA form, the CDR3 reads TGTGCCAGCAGCCGTCGAGGGACAGCATCTAACTATGGCTACACCTTC. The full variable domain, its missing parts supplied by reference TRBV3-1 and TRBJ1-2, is DTAVSQTPKYLVTQMGNDKSIKCEQNLGHDTMYWYKQDSKKFLKIMFSYNNKELIINETVPNRFSPKSPDKAHLNLHINSLELGDSAVYFCASSRRGTASNYGYTFGSGTRLTVV.

The CDR3 loop reads CSVENSYEQYF. CDR3 DNA: TGCAGCGTTGAGAACAGCTACGAGCAGTACTTC. This chain uses TRBV29-1 with TRBJ2-7; D unclear. Germline V CDR1 and CDR2: SQVTM, ANQGSEA. Trimming removed 3 bases at V and 3 bases at J, with 6 bases between. The CDR3 consists of 11 residues.

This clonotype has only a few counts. The CDR3 region is CASSLAPNTEAFF. CDR3 nucleotide sequence: TGTGCCAGCAGCTTGGCCCCTAACACTGAAGCTTTCTTT. The chain couples TRBV7-2 to TRBJ1-1; D gene unclear. CDR3 length equals 13 residues. The germline V and J ends were trimmed by 3 bases and 2 bases, with 7 bases remaining between them. Germline-derived CDR1 and CDR2 are SGHTA and FQGNSA.

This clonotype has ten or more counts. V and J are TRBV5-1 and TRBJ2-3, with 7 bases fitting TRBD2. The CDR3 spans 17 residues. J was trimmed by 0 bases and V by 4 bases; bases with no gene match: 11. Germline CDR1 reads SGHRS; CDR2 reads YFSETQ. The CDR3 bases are TGCGCCAGCAGCCCCCGTGGGAGCGGGACCAGCACAGATACGCAGTATTTT. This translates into CASSPRGSGTSTDTQYF.